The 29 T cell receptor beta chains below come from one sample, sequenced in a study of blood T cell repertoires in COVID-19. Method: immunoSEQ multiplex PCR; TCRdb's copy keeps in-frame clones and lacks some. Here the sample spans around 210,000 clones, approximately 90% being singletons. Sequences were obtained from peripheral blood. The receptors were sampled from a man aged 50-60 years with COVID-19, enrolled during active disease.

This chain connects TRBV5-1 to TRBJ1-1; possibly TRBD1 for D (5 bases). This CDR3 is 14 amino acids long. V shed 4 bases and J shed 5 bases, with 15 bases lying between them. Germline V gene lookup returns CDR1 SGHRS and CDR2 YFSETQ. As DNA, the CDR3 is TGCGCCAGCAGCGGCGGGACTCCGGGGACTGAAGCTTTCTTT. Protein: CASSGGTPGTEAFF.

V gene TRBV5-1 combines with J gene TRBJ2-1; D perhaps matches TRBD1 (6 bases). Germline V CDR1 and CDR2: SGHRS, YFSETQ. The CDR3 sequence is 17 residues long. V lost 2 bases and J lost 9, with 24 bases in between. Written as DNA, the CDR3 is TGCGCCAGCAGCTTTCAGGGGACCTCCTCTCCCGGTTCTGAGCAGTTCTTC. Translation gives CASSFQGTSSPGSEQFF.

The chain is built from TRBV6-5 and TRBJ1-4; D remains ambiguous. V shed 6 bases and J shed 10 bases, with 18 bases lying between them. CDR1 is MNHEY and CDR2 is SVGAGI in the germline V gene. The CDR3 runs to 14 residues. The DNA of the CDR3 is TGTGCCAGCAGCGAGCTTCAAGCGGAGGGAAAACTGTTTTTT. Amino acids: CASSELQAEGKLFF.

The CDR3 nucleotides read TGCAGTGTCCCGGACAGTGAAGCTTTCTTT. Translated, it gives CSVPDSEAFF. The J gene is TRBJ1-1, the V gene TRBV20-1; D possibly corresponds to TRBD1 (6 bases). The CDR3 runs to 10 residues. Germline loops: CDR1 DFQATT, CDR2 SNEGSKA (reference sequence). Trimming left V 7 bases short and J 7 bases short, with 10 bases between.

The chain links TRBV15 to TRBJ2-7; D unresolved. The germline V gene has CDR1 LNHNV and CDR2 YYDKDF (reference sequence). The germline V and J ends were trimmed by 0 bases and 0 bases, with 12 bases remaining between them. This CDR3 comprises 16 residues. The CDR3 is CATSRDTTSSSYEQYF. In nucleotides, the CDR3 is TGTGCCACCAGCAGAGATACAACATCAAGCTCCTACGAGCAGTACTTC. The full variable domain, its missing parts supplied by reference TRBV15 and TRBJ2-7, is DAMVIQNPRYQVTQFGKPVTLSCSQTLNHNVMYWYQQKSSQAPKLLFHYYDKDFNNEADTPDNFQSRRPNTSFCFLDIRSPGLGDTAMYLCATSRDTTSSSYEQYFGPGTRLTVT.

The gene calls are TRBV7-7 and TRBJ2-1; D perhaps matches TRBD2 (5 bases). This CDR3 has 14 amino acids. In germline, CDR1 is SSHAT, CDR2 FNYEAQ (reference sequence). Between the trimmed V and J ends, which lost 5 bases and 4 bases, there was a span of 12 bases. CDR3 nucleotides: TGTGCCAGCAGCCCAGGACTGGGTTACAATGAGCAGTTCTTC. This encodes CASSPGLGYNEQFF. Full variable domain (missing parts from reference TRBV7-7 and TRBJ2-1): GAGVSQSPRYKVTKRGQDVTLRCDPISSHATLYWYQQALGQGPEFLTYFNYEAQPDKSGLPSDRFSAERPEGSISTLTIQRTEQRDSAMYRCASSPGLGYNEQFFGPGTRLTVL.

The CDR3 here is CSAAQGAGEKLFF. CDR3 DNA: TGCAGCGCTGCTCAGGGGGCAGGAGAAAAACTGTTTTTT. The chain joins TRBV29-1 to TRBJ1-4, with TRBD1 identical over 8 bases. This CDR3 region has 13 residues. CDR1 and CDR2 from the germline V gene are SQVTM and ANQGSEA. J was trimmed by 8 bases and V by 7 bases; bases with no gene match: 9.

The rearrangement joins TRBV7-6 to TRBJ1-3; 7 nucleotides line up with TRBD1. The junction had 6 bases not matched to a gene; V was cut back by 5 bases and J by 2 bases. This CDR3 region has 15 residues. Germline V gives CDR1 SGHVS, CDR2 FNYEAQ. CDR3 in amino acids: CASSAYRGTGNTIYF. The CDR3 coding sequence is TGTGCCAGCAGCGCTTACAGGGGCACTGGAAACACCATATATTTT.

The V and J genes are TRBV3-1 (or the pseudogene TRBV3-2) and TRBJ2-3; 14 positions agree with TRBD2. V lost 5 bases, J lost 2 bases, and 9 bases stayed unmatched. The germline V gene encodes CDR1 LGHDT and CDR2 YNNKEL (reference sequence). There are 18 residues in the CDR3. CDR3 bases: TGTGCCAGCAGCTGGACTAGCGGGGGGACCGTCTCCACAGATACGCAGTATTTT. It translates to CASSWTSGGTVSTDTQYF.

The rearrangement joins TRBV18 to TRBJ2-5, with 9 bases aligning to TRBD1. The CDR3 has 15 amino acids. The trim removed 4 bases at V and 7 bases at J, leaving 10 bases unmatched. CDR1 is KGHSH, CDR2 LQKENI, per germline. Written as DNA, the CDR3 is TGTGCCAGCTCACGTCCCGGGACAGGGTCTGGGACCCAGTACTTC. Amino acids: CASSRPGTGSGTQYF. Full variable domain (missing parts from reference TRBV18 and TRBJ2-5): NAGVMQNPRHLVRRRGQEARLRCSPMKGHSHVYWYRQLPEEGLKFMVYLQKENIIDESGMPKERFSAEFPKEGPSILRIQQVVRGDSAAYFCASSRPGTGSGTQYFGPGTRLLVL.

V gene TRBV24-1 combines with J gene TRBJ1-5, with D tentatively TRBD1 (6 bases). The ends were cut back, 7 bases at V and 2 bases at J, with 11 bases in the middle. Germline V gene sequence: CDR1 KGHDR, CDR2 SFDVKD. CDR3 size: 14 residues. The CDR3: CATSHRDGNQPQHF. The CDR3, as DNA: TGTGCCACCAGCCACAGGGATGGCAATCAGCCCCAGCATTTT.

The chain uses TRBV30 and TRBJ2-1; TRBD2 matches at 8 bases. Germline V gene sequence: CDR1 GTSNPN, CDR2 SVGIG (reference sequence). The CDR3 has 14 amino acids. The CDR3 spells CACLTSGRGNEQFF. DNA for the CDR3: TGTGCGTGCTTAACTAGCGGACGGGGGAATGAGCAGTTCTTC.

The CDR3 here is CSASAFGGEGDTQYF. The CDR3 DNA follows: TGCAGTGCTAGTGCCTTCGGGGGGGAGGGAGATACGCAGTATTTT. The V gene is TRBV20-1, the J gene TRBJ2-3, with 8 positions matching TRBD2. The ends lost 3 bases at V and 5 bases at J; junction bases unmatched: 10. The CDR3 has 15 amino acids. Germline V CDR1 and CDR2: DFQATT, SNEGSKA (reference sequence).

The CDR3 nucleotides are TGTGCCAGCAGTTTAGGCGGGGCGAACACCGGGGAGCTGTTTTTT. Translating gives CASSLGGANTGELFF. The chain recombines TRBV6-5 with TRBJ2-2; tentative D call: TRBD2 (6 bases). Germline V gene sequence: CDR1 MNHEY, CDR2 SVGAGI. This CDR3 is built from 15 residues. The V and J ends lost 4 bases and 0 bases respectively, with 9 bases between them.

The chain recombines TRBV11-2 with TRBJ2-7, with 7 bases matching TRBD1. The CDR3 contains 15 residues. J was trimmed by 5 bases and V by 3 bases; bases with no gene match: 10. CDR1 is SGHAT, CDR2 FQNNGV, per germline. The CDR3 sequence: CASSFETTGFHEQYF. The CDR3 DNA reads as TGTGCCAGCAGCTTCGAGACGACAGGGTTTCACGAGCAGTACTTC. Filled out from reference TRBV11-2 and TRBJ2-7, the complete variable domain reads EAGVAQSPRYKIIEKRQSVAFWCNPISGHATLYWYQQILGQGPKLLIQFQNNGVVDDSQLPKDRFSAERLKGVDSTLKIQPAKLEDSAVYLCASSFETTGFHEQYFGPGTRLTVT.

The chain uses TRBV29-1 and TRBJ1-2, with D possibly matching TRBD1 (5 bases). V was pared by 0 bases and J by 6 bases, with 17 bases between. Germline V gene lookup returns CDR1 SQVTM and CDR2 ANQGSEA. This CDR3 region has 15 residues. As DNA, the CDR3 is TGCAGCGTTGAAGATCTCTCCGACGACAGAGATGGCTACACCTTC. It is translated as CSVEDLSDDRDGYTF.

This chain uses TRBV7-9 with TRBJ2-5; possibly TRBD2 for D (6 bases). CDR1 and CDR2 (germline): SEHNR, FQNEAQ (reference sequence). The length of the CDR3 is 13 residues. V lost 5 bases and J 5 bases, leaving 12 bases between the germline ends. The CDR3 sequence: CASSPSGSETQYF. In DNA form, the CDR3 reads TGTGCCAGCAGCCCCAGCGGGTCGGAGACCCAGTACTTC.

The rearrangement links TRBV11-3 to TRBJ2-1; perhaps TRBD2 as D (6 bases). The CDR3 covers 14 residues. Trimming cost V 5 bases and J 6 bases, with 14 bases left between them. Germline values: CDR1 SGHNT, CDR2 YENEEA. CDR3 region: CASSTRESGNEQFF. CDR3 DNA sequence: TGTGCCAGCAGCACCCGGGAGTCGGGCAATGAGCAGTTCTTC.

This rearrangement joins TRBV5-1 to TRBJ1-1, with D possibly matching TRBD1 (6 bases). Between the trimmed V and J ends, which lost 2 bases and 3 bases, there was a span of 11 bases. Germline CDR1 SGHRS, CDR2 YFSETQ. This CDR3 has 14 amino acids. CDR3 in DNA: TGCGCCAGCAGCTTTTCAGGGGCGGACACTGAAGCTTTCTTT. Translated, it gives CASSFSGADTEAFF.

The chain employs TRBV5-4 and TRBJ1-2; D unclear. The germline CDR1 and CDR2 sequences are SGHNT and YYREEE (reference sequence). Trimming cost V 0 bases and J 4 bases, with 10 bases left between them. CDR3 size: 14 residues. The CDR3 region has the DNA TGTGCCAGCAGCTTGGCCCGAGGGATCTATGGCTACACCTTC. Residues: CASSLARGIYGYTF.

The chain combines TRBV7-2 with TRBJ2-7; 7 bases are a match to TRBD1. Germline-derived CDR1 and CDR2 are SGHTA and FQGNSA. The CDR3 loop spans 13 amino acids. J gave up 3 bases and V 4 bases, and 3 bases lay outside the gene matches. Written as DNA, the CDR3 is TGTGCCAGCAGCTCGACAGGGTTCTACGAGCAGTACTTC. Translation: CASSSTGFYEQYF.

The CDR3 coding sequence is TGTGCCAGCCACTCGGACAGGGGTGGCACTGAAGCTTTCTTT. Protein: CASHSDRGGTEAFF. V and J are TRBV27 and TRBJ1-1, with 9 nucleotides matching TRBD1. Germline-derived CDR1 and CDR2 are MNHEY and SMNVEV (reference sequence). The CDR3 spans 14 residues. The V gene end was trimmed by 8 bases and the J gene end by 4 bases; junction bases not matched to a gene: 8.

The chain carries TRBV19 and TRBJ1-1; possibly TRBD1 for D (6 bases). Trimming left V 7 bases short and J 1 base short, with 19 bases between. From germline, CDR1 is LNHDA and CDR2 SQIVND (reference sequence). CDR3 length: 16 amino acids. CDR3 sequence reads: CASNLRDTLGNTEAFF. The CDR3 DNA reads TGTGCCAGTAACCTCCGGGACACTCTGGGGAACACTGAAGCTTTCTTT.

The CDR3 region is CSVLLSSYNEQFF. In DNA, the CDR3 is TGCAGCGTTCTCCTAAGCTCCTACAATGAGCAGTTCTTC. V usage is TRBV29-1 and J usage is TRBJ2-1; D gene ambiguous. This CDR3 has 13 residues. Trimming took off 5 bases at V and 0 bases at J, with 8 bases between the two ends. Germline CDR1 reads SQVTM; CDR2 reads ANQGSEA.

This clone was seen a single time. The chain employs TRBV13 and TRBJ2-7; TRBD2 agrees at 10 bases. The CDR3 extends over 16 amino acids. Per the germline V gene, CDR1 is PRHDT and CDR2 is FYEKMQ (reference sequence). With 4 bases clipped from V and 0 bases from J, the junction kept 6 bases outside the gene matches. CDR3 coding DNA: TGTGCCAGCAGCTCATTAGCGGGGGGCTACTCCTACGAGCAGTACTTC. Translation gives CASSSLAGGYSYEQYF.

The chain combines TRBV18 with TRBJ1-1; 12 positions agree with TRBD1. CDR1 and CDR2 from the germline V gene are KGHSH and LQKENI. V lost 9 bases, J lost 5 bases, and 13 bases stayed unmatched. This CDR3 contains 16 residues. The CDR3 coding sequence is TGTGCCAGTTTATCCACCGGGACAGGGGGCTCAACTGAAGCTTTCTTT. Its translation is CASLSTGTGGSTEAFF.

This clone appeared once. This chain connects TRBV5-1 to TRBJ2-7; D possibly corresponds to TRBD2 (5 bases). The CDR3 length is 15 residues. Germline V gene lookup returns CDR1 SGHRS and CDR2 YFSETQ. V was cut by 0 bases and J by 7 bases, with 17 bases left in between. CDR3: CASSLVASLTGEQYF. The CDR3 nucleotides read TGCGCCAGCAGCTTGGTAGCTAGCTTGACTGGAGAGCAGTACTTC.

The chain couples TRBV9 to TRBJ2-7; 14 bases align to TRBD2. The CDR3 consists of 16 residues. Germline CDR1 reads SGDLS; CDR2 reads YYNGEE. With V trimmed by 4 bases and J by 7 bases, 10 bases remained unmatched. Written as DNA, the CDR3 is TGTGCCAGCAGCAGAGGACTAGCGGGAGGAATAGGGGAGCAGTACTTC. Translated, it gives CASSRGLAGGIGEQYF.

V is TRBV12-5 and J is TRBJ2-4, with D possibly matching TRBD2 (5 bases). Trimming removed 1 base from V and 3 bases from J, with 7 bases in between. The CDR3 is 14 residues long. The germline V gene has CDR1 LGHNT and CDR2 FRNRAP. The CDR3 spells CASGLGGDKNIQYF. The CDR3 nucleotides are TGTGCTAGTGGTTTGGGGGGAGACAAAAACATTCAGTACTTC.